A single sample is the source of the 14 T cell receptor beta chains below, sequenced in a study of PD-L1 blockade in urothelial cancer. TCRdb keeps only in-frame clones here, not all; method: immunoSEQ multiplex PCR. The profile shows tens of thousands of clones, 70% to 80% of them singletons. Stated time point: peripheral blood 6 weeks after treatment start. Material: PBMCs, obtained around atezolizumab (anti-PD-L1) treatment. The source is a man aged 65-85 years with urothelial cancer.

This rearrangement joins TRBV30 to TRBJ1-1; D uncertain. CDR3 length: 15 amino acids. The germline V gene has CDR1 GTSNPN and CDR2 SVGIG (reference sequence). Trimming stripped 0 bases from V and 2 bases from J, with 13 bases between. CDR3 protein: CAWSVRLSGNTEAFF. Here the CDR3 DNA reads TGTGCCTGGAGTGTACGATTATCGGGTAACACTGAAGCTTTCTTT.

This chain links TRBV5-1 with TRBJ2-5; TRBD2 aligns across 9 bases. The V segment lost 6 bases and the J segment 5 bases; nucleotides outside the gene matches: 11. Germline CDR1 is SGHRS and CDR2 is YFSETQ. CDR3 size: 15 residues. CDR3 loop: CASTPGLASVETQYF. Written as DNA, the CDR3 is TGCGCCAGCACTCCCGGACTAGCGAGTGTGGAGACCCAGTACTTC.

The CDR3 DNA reads as TGCGCCAGCAGCCTGAGTCCACCTGCAACTAATGAAAAACTGTTTTTT. Translated, it gives CASSLSPPATNEKLFF. The chain recombines TRBV5-1 with TRBJ1-4; D is uncertain. V lost 4 bases and J lost 0, with 13 bases in between. The CDR3 has 16 amino acids. Germline-derived CDR1 and CDR2 are SGHRS and YFSETQ.

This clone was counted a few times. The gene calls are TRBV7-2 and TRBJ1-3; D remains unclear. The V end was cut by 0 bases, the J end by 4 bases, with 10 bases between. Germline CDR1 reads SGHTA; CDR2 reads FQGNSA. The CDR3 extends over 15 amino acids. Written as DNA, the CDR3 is TGTGCCAGCAGCTTAGCGAGGGCAACGGGAAACACCATATATTTT. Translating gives CASSLARATGNTIYF.

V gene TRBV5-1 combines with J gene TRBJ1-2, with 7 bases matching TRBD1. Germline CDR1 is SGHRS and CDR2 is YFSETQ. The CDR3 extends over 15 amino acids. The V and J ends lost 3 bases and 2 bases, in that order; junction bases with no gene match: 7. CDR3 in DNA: TGCGCCAGCAGCTCCGACACGACAGGGAACTATGGCTACACCTTC. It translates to CASSSDTTGNYGYTF. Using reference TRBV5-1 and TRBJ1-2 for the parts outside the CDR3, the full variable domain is KAGVTQTPRYLIKTRGQQVTLSCSPISGHRSVSWYQQTPGQGLQFLFEYFSETQRNKGNFPGRFSGRQFSNSRSEMNVSTLELGDSALYLCASSSDTTGNYGYTFGSGTRLTVV.

In DNA, the CDR3 is TGTGCCAGCTCACCAATGGTTTATAACAGATACGAGCAGTACTTC. Its translation is CASSPMVYNRYEQYF. The chain is built from TRBV18 and TRBJ2-7, with no clear D. Germline V CDR1 and CDR2: KGHSH, LQKENI. V lost 2 bases to trimming and J lost 4 bases, with 15 bases between them. The CDR3 spans 15 residues. Variable domain in full (rest from reference TRBV18 and TRBJ2-7): NAGVMQNPRHLVRRRGQEARLRCSPMKGHSHVYWYRQLPEEGLKFMVYLQKENIIDESGMPKERFSAEFPKEGPSILRIQQVVRGDSAAYFCASSPMVYNRYEQYFGPGTRLTVT.

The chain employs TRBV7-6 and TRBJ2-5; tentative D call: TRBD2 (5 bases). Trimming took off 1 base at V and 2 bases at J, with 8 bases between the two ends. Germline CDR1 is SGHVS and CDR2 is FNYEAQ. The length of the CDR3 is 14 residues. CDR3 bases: TGTGCCAGCAGCTTAGAGGAGGTACAAGAGACCCAGTACTTC. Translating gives CASSLEEVQETQYF.

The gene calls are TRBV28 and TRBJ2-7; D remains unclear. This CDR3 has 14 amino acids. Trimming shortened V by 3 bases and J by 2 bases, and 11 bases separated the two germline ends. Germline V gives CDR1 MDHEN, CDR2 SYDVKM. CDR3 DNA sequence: TGTGCCAGCAGTTTCGCATTCAGAACCTACGAGCAGTACTTC. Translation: CASSFAFRTYEQYF.

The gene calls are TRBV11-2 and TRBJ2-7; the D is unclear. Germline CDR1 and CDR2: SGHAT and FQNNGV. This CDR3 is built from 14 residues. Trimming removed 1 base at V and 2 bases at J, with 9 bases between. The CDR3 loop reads CASSLVGRTYEQYF. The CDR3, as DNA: TGTGCCAGCAGCTTAGTGGGCCGTACCTACGAGCAGTACTTC.

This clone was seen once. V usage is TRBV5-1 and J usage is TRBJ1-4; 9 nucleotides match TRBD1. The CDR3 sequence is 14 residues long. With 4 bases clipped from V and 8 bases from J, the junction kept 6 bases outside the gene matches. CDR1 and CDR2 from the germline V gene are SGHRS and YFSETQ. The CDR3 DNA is TGCGCCAGCAGCACACAGGGGGCTGGAGAAAAACTGTTTTTT. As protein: CASSTQGAGEKLFF.

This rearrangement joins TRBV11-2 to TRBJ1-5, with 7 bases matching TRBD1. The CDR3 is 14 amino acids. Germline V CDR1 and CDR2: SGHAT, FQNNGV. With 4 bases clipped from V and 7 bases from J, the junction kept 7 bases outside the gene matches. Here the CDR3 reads CASSSTGVGQPQHF. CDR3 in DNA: TGTGCCAGCAGCTCCACAGGGGTGGGACAGCCCCAGCATTTT.

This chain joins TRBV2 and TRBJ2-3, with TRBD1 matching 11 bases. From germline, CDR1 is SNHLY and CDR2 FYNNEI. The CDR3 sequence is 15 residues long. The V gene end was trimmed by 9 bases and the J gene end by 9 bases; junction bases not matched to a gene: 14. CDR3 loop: CASKPGTGGSGTQYF. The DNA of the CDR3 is TGTGCCAGTAAACCCGGGACAGGGGGTTCAGGGACGCAGTATTTT.

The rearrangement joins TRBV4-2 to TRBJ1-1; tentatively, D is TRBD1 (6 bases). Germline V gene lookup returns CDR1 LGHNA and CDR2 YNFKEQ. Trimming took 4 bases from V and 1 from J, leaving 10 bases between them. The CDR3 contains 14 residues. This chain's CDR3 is CASSPGQQNTEAFF. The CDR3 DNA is TGTGCCAGCAGCCCTGGACAGCAGAACACTGAAGCTTTCTTT.

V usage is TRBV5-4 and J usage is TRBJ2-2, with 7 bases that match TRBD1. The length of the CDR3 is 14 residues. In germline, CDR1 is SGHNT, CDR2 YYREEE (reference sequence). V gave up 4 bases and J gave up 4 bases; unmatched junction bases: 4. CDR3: CASSPTGVTGELFF. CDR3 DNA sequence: TGTGCCAGCAGCCCTACAGGGGTCACCGGGGAGCTGTTTTTT.